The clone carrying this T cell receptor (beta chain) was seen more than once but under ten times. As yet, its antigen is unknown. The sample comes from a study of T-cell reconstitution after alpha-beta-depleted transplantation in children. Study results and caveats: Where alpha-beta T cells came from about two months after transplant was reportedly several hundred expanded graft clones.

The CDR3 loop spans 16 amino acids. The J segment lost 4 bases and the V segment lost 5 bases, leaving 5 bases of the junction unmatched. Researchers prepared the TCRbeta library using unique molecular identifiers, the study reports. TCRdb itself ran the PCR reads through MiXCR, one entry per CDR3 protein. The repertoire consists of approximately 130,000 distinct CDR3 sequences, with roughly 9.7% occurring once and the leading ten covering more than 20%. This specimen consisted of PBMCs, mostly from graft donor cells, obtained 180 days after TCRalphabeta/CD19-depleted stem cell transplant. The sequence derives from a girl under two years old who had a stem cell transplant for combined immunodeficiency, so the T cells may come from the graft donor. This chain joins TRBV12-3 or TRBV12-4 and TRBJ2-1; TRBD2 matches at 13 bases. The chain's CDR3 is CASSGTSGKQYNEQFF. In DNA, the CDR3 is TGTGCCAGCAGTGGGACTAGCGGGAAACAGTACAATGAGCAGTTCTTC.